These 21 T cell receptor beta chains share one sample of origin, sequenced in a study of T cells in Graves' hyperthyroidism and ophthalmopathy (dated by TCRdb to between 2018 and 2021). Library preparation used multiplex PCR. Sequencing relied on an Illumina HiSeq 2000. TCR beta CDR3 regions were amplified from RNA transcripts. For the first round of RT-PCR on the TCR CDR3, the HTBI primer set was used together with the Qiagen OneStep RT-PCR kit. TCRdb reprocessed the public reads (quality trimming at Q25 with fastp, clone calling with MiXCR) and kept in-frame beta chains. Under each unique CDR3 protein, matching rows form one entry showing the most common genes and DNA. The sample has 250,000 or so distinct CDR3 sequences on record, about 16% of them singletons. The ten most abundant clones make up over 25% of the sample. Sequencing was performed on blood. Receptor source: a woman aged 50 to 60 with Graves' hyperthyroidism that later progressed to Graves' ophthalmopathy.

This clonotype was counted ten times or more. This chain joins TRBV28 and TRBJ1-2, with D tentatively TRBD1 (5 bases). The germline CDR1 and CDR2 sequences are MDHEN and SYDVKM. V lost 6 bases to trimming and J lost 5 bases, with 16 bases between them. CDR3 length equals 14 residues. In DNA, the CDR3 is TGTGCCAGCAGCTCACCGGGACGGCCATATGGCTACACCTTC. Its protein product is CASSSPGRPYGYTF.

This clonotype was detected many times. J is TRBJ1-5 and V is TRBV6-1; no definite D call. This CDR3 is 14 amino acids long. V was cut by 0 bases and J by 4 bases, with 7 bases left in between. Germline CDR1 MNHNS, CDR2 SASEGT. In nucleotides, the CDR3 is TGTGCCAGCAGTGAAGCGCGGGGAAATCAGCCCCAGCATTTT. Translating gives CASSEARGNQPQHF.

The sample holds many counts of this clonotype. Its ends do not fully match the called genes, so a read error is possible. The CDR3 spells CASSLGLAGVGEQYF. CDR3 DNA: TGTGCTAGCAGCTTAGGTCTAGCCGGGGTGGGCGAGCAGTACTTC. The chain has TRBV7-7 and TRBJ2-7; D possibly corresponds to TRBD2 (5 bases). CDR3 size: 15 residues. Looked up from germline, CDR1 is SSHAT and CDR2 is FNYEAQ (reference sequence).

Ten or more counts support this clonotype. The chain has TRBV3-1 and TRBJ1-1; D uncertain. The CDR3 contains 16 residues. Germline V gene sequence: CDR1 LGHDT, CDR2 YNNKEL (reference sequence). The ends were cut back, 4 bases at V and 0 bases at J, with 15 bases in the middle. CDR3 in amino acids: CASSPQLQDLNTEAFF. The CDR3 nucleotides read TGTGCCAGCAGCCCGCAACTCCAGGATCTGAACACTGAAGCTTTCTTT.

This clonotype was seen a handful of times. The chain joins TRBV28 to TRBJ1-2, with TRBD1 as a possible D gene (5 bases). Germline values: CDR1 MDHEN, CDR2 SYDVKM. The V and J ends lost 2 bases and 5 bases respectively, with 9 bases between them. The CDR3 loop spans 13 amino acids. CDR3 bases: TGTGCCAGCAGTTTAGGACACGGGTATGGCTACACCTTC. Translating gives CASSLGHGYGYTF.

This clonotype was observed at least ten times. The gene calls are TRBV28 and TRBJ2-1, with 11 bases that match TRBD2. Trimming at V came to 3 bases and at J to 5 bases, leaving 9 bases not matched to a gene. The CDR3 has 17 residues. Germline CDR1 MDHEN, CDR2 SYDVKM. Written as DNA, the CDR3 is TGTGCCAGCAGTTTGCTAGCGGGAGGCCAATTGCACAATGAGCAGTTCTTC. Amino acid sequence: CASSLLAGGQLHNEQFF.

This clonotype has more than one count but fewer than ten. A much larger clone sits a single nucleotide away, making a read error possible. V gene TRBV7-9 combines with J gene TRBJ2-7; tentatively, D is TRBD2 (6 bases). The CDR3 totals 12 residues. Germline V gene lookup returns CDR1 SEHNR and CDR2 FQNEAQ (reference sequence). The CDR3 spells CASGLQEGEQYF. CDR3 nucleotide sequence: TGTGCCAGCGGCTTACAGGAGGGGGAGCAGTACTTC.

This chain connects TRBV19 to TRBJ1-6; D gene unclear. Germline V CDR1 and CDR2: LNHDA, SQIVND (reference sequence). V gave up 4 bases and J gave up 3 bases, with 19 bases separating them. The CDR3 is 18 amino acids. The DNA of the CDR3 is TGTGCCAGTAGTAACAACAGAGGTGCCGGGAACTATAATTCACCCCTCCACTTT. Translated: CASSNNRGAGNYNSPLHF.

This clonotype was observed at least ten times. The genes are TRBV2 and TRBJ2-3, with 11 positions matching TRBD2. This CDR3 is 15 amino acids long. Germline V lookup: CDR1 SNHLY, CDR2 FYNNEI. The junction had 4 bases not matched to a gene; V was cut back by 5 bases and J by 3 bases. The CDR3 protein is CASSLAGGRTDTQYF. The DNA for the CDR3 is TGTGCCAGCAGTTTAGCGGGAGGGCGGACAGATACGCAGTATTTT. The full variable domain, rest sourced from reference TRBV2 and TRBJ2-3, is EPEVTQTPSHQVTQMGQEVILRCVPISNHLYFYWYRQILGQKVEFLVSFYNNEISEKSEIFDDQFSVERPDGSNFTLKIRSTKLEDSAMYFCASSLAGGRTDTQYFGPGTRLTVL.

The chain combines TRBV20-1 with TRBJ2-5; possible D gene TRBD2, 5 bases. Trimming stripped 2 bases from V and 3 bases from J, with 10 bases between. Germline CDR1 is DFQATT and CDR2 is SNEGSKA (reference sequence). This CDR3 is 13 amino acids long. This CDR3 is CSARNPGKETQYF. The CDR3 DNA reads TGCAGTGCTAGAAACCCCGGGAAAGAGACCCAGTACTTC.

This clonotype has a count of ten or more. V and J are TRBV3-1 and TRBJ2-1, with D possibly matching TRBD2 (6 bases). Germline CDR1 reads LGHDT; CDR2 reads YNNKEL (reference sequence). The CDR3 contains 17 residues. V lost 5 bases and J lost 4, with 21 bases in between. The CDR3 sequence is CASSYSLVAGKYNEQFF. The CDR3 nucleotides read TGTGCCAGCAGCTACTCTCTTGTGGCGGGGAAATACAATGAGCAGTTCTTC.

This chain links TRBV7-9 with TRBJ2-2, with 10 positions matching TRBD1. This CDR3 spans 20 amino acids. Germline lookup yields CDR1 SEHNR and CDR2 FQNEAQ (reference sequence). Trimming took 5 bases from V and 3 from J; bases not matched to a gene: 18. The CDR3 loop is CASSPHGDRGNLGYTGELFF. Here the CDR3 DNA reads TGTGCCAGCAGCCCCCACGGGGACAGGGGAAATTTGGGGTACACCGGGGAGCTGTTTTTT.

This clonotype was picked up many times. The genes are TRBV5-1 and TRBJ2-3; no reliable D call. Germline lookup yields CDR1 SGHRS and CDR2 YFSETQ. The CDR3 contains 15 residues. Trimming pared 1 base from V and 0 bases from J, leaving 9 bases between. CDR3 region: CASSLPETSTDTQYF. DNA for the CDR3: TGCGCCAGCAGCTTGCCTGAGACCAGCACAGATACGCAGTATTTT.

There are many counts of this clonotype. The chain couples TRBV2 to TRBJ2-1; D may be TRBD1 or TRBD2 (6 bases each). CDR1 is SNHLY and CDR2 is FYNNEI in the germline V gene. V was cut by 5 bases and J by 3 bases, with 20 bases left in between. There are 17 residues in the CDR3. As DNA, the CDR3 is TGTGCCAGCAGTCCTCCCGGGGGACAAGTGGGCTACAATGAGCAGTTCTTC. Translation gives CASSPPGGQVGYNEQFF.

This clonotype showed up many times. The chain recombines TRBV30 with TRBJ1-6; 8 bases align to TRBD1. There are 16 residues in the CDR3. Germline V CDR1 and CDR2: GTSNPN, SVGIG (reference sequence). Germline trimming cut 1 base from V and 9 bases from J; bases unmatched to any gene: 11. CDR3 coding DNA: TGTGCCTGGAGTGGAGACCGACAGGGGTGGGGTTCACCCCTCCACTTT. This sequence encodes CAWSGDRQGWGSPLHF.

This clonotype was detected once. The CDR3 here is CSARVWDWRFF. CDR3 bases: TGCAGTGCTAGAGTATGGGACTGGCGGTTCTTC. The chain has TRBV20-1 and TRBJ2-1, with a weak D call TRBD2 (6 bases). The CDR3 extends over 11 amino acids. Deletions cut 1 base from V and 15 bases from J, with 13 bases between. CDR1 is DFQATT, CDR2 SNEGSKA, per germline (reference sequence).

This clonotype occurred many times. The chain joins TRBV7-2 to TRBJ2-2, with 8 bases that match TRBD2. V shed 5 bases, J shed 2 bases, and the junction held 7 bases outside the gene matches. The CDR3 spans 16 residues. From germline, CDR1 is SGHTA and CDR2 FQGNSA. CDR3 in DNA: TGTGCCAGCAGCCCCCTAGCGGGCCTAAACACCGGGGAGCTGTTTTTT. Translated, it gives CASSPLAGLNTGELFF.

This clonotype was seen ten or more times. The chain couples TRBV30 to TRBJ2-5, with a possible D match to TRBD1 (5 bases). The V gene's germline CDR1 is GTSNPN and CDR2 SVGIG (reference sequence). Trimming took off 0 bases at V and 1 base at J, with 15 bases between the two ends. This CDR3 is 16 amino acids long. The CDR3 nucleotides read TGTGCCTGGAGTGTACTTGATGGGGCGGCCCAAGAGACCCAGTACTTC. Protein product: CAWSVLDGAAQETQYF.

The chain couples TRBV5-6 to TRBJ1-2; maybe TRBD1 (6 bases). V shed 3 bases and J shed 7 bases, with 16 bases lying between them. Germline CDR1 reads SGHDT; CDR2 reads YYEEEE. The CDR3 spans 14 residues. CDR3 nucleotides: TGTGCCAGCAGCTCCGTCGGTGAACAGGGTGGCTACACCTTC. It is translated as CASSSVGEQGGYTF. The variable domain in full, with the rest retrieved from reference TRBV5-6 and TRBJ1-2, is DAGVTQSPTHLIKTRGQQVTLRCSPKSGHDTVSWYQQALGQGPQFIFQYYEEEERQRGNFPDRFSGHQFPNYSSELNVNALLLGDSALYLCASSSVGEQGGYTFGSGTRLTVV.

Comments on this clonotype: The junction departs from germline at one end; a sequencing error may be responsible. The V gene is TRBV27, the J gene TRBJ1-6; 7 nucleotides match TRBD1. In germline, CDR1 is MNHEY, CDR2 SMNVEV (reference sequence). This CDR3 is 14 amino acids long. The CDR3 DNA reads TGTGCCAGCAGTTTACAGGGGGTTAATTCACTCCTCCACTTT. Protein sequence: CASSLQGVNSLLHF.

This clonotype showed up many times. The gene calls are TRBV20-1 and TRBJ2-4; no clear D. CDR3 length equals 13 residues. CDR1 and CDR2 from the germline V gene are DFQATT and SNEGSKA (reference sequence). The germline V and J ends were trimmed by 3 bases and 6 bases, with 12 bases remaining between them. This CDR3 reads CSASGNLGNIQYF. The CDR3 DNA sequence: TGCAGTGCTAGTGGAAACTTGGGAAACATTCAGTACTTC.